This T cell receptor (beta chain) was sequenced for a study of OX40 agonist ivuxolimab in advanced cancers. Study context: Ivuxolimab, which is an agonistic anti-OX40 (CD134) antibody, was administered to the patients. Six ivuxolimab dose levels, 0.01 to 10 mg/kg, were given intravenously every 2 weeks. Among those enrolled, mean age was 60 years (range roughly 23 to 90) and 82.7% were male.

The CDR3 sequence is 14 residues long. The germline V gene encodes CDR1 SNHLY and CDR2 FYNNEI. Trimming shortened V by 4 bases and J by 2 bases, and 10 bases separated the two germline ends. Only in-frame clones appear in the TCRdb table, and some are missing; sequencing was by immunoSEQ multiplex PCR. The sample gives 30,000 to 45,000 clones, 74% of which show up once; 15% to 20% is in the top ten. The sequence was obtained from an adult with an advanced solid tumor such as melanoma, head and neck, liver or kidney cancer. The sequenced sample was CD4+ or CD8+ T cells sorted from blood, obtained in a trial of the OX40 agonist ivuxolimab. The chain combines TRBV2 with TRBJ2-3, with D possibly being TRBD1 (5 bases). The CDR3 loop reads CASSVQGYTDTQYF. Here the CDR3 DNA reads TGTGCCAGCAGTGTCCAGGGATACACAGATACGCAGTATTTT. Full variable domain (rest looked up from reference TRBV2 and TRBJ2-3): EPEVTQTPSHQVTQMGQEVILRCVPISNHLYFYWYRQILGQKVEFLVSFYNNEISEKSEIFDDQFSVERPDGSNFTLKIRSTKLEDSAMYFCASSVQGYTDTQYFGPGTRLTVL.